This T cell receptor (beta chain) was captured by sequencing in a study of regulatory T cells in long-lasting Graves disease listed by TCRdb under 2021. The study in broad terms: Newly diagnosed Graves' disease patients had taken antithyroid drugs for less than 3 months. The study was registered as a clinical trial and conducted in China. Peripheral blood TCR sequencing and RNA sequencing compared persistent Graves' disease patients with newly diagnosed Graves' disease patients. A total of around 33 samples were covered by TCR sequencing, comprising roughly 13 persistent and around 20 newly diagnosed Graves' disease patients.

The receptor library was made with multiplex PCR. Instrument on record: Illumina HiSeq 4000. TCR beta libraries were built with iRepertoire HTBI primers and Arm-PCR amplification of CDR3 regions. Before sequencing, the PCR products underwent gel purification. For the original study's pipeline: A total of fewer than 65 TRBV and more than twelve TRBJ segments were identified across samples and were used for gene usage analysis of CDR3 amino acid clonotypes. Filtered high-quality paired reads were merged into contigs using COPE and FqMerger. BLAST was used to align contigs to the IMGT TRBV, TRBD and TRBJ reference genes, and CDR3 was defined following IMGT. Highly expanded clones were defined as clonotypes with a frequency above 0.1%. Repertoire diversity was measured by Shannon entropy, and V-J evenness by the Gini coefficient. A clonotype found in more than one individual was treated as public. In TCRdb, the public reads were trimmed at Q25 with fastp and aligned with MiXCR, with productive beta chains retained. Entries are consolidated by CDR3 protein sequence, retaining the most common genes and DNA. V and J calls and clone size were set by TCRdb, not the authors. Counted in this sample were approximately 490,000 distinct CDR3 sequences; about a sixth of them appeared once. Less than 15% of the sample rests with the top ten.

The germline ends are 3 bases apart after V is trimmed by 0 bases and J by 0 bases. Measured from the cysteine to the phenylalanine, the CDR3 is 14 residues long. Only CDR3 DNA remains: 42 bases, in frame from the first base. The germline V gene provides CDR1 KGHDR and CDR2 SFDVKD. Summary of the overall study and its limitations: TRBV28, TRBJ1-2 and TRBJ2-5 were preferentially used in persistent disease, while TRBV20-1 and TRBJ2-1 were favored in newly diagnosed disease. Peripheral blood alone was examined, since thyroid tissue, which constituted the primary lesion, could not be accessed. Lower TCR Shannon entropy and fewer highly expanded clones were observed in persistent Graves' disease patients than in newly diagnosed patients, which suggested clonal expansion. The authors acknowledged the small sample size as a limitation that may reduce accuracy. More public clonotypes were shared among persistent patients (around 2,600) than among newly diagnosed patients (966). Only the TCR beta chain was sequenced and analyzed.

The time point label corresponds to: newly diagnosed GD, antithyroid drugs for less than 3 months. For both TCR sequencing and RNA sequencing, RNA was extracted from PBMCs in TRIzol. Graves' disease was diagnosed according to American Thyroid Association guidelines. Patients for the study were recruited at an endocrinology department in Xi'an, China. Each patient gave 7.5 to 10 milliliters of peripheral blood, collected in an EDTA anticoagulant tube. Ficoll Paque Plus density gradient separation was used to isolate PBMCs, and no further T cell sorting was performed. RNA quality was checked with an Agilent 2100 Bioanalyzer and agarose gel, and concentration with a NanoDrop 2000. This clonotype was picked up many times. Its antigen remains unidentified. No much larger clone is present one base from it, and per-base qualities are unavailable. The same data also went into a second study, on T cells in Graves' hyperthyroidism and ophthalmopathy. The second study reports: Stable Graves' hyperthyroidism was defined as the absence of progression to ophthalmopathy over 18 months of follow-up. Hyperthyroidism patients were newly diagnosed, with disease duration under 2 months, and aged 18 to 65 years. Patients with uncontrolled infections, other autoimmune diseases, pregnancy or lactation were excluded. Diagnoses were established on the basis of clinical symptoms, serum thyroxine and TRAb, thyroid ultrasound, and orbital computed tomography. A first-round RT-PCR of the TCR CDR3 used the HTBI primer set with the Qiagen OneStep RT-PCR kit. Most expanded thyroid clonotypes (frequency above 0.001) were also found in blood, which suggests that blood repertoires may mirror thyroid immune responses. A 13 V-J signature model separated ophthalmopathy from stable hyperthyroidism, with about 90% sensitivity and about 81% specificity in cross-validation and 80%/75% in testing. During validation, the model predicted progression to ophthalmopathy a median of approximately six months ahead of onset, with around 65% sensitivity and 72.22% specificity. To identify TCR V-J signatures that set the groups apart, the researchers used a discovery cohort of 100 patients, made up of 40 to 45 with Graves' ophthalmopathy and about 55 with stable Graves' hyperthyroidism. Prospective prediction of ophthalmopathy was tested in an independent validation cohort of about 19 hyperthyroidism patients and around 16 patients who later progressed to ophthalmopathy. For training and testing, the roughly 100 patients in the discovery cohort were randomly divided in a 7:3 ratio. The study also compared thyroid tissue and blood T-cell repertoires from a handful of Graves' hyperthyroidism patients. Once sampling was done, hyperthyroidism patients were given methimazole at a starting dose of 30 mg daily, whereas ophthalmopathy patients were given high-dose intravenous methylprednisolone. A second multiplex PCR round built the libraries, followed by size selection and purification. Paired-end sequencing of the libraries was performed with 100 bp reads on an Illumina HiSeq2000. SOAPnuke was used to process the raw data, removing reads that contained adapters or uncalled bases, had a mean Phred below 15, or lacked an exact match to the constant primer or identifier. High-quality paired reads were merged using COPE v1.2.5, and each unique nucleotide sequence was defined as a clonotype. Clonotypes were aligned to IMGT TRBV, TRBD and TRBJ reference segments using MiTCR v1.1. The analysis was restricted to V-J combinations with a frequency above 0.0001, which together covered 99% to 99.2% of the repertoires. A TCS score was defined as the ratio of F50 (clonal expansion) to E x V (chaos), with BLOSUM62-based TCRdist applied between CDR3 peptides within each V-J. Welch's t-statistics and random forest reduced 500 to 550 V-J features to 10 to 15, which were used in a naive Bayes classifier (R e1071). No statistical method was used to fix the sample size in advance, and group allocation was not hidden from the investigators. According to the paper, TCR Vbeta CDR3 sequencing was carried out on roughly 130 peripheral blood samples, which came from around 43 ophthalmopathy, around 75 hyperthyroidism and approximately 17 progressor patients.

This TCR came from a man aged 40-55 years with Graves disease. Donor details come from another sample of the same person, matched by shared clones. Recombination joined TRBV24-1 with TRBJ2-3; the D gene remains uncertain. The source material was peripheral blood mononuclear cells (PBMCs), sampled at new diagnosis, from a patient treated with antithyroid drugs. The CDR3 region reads CATSDLRSTDTQYF. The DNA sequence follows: TGTGCCACCAGTGATTTGCGTAGCACAGATACGCAGTATTTT.